Each of the 26 T cell receptor beta chains below was sequenced from the same sample in a study of blood T cell repertoires in COVID-19. The data were produced by immunoSEQ multiplex PCR, yet TCRdb's version contains in-frame clones alone and is incomplete. The table includes some 250,000 clones, 81% detected once. Sequencing was performed on peripheral blood. The source of these receptors is a woman between 55 and 75 years old with active or convalescent COVID-19.

The count of this clone is one. CDR3 amino acids: CASSQTGANVLTF. In DNA form, the CDR3 reads TGTGCCAGCAGTCAGACAGGGGCCAACGTCCTGACTTTC. The rearrangement joins TRBV27 to TRBJ2-6, with D hard to call. CDR1 and CDR2 (germline): MNHEY, SMNVEV (reference sequence). This CDR3 comprises 13 residues. Trimming cost V 5 bases and J 4 bases, with 6 bases left between them.

This chain joins TRBV2 and TRBJ1-2; possibly TRBD1 for D (5 bases). Germline V CDR1 and CDR2: SNHLY, FYNNEI. This CDR3 contains 12 residues. Trimming left V 4 bases short and J 8 bases short, with 11 bases between. The CDR3 reads CASSAGPGGYTF. CDR3 DNA: TGTGCCAGCAGTGCAGGGCCCGGGGGCTACACCTTC.

This chain uses TRBV5-4 with TRBJ1-3; D remains ambiguous. Trimming pared 3 bases from V and 1 base from J, leaving 8 bases between. CDR1 is SGHNT and CDR2 is YYREEE in the germline V gene (reference sequence). This CDR3 spans 14 amino acids. The CDR3 region has the DNA TGTGCCAGCAGCTATACCGGGTCTGGAAACACCATATATTTT. Its translation is CASSYTGSGNTIYF.

V is TRBV7-8 and J is TRBJ1-2; 8 bases are shared with TRBD1. Germline V CDR1 and CDR2: SGHVS, FQNEAQ. The CDR3 sequence is 15 residues long. Losses at the gene ends were 6 bases for V and 5 bases for J; bases not matched to a gene: 11. CDR3 nucleotides: TGTGCCAGCAGTTTGACAGGGGCCGGGATATATGGCTACACCTTC. It is translated as CASSLTGAGIYGYTF.

The chain links TRBV20-1 to TRBJ2-5, with 8 bases matching TRBD2. V gave up 6 bases and J gave up 3 bases; unmatched junction bases: 0. Germline V gives CDR1 DFQATT, CDR2 SNEGSKA (reference sequence). The CDR3 loop spans 11 amino acids. CDR3 in amino acids: CSAAGEETQYF. For the CDR3, the DNA is TGCAGTGCAGCGGGGGAAGAGACCCAGTACTTC.

V gene TRBV2 combines with J gene TRBJ1-2; 9 bases map to TRBD1. Looked up from germline, CDR1 is SNHLY and CDR2 is FYNNEI. The CDR3 has 14 residues. V lost 6 bases to trimming and J lost 6 bases; unmatched junction nucleotides: 8. The CDR3, as DNA: TGTGCCAGCAGAACGACAGGGGGACAGGATGGCTACACCTTC. Translated: CASRTTGGQDGYTF.

The DNA of the CDR3 is TGTGCCAGCAGCTTTGGAGGGGGCCAGGCAGATACGCAGTATTTT. Translating it yields CASSFGGGQADTQYF. This sequence joins TRBV7-9 and TRBJ2-3, with D perhaps matching TRBD1 (7 bases). CDR3 size: 15 residues. Germline values: CDR1 SEHNR, CDR2 FQNEAQ (reference sequence). V dropped 3 bases and J dropped 4 bases, with 14 bases sitting between them.

The chain recombines TRBV10-3 with TRBJ2-3; 13 nucleotides line up with TRBD2. CDR1 and CDR2 (germline): ENHRY, SYGVKD. Trimming took 4 bases from V and 4 from J; bases not matched to a gene: 11. The CDR3 is 18 residues long. The CDR3 spells CAISGLAGGFIGPDTQYF. In DNA, the CDR3 is TGTGCCATCAGTGGACTAGCGGGGGGCTTTATCGGCCCAGATACGCAGTATTTT.

This clone was detected once. This chain uses TRBV28 with TRBJ1-5, with TRBD1 identical over 7 bases. The junction had 4 bases not matched to a gene; V was cut back by 8 bases and J by 0 bases. The CDR3 spans 14 residues. Germline CDR1 reads MDHEN; CDR2 reads SYDVKM. The CDR3 nucleotides read TGTGCCAGCCAGACAGGGATTAGCAATCAGCCCCAGCATTTT. This translates into CASQTGISNQPQHF. The variable domain in full, completed from reference TRBV28 and TRBJ1-5, reads DVKVTQSSRYLVKRTGEKVFLECVQDMDHENMFWYRQDPGLGLRLIYFSYDVKMKEKGDIPEGYSVSREKKERFSLILESASTNQTSMYLCASQTGISNQPQHFGDGTRLSIL.

The V and J genes are TRBV20-1 and TRBJ2-3, with TRBD2 matching over 8 bases. Germline CDR1 reads DFQATT; CDR2 reads SNEGSKA (reference sequence). The V segment lost 3 bases and the J segment 3 bases; nucleotides outside the gene matches: 5. CDR3 length: 14 amino acids. In nucleotides, the CDR3 is TGCAGTGCTAGTCGGAGCGGGGGAACAGATACGCAGTATTTT. The encoded protein is CSASRSGGTDTQYF.

The chain uses TRBV6-5 and TRBJ1-1; 11 nucleotides line up with TRBD1. CDR3 length equals 14 residues. J gave up 5 bases and V 6 bases, and 5 bases lay outside the gene matches. Per germline, CDR1 MNHEY and CDR2 SVGAGI. CDR3 protein: CASRGQGALTEAFF. CDR3 DNA: TGTGCCAGCAGAGGACAGGGGGCGCTAACTGAAGCTTTCTTT.

The genes are TRBV19 and TRBJ2-1; 14 bases agree with TRBD2. The CDR3 loop spans 12 amino acids. CDR1 is LNHDA, CDR2 SQIVND, per germline (reference sequence). V shed 5 bases and J 16 bases; nucleotides not matched to a gene: 4. The chain's CDR3 is CASSPGLAGVFF. The CDR3 coding sequence is TGTGCCAGTAGTCCGGGACTAGCGGGGGTATTCTTC.

This clone was detected once. The chain employs TRBV5-4 and TRBJ1-4, with D possibly being TRBD1 (6 bases). CDR1 is SGHNT and CDR2 is YYREEE in the germline V gene (reference sequence). The CDR3 has 15 residues. V lost 1 base and J lost 2, with 9 bases in between. The CDR3 loop is CASSLQGRTNEKLFF. CDR3 coding DNA: TGTGCCAGCAGCTTGCAGGGGCGGACTAATGAAAAACTGTTTTTT.

V is TRBV6-4 and J is TRBJ2-3; no firm D call. V lost 2 bases and J lost 2, with 11 bases in between. Looked up from germline, CDR1 is MRHNA and CDR2 is SNTAGT. CDR3 length: 15 residues. The CDR3 DNA is TGTGCCAGCAGTGACGAGTCTCTACCCACAGATACGCAGTATTTT. It yields the protein CASSDESLPTDTQYF.

The chain links TRBV5-1 to TRBJ2-3; perhaps TRBD1 as D (6 bases). The germline gives CDR1 SGHRS, CDR2 YFSETQ. The CDR3 is made up of 16 amino acids. V was shortened by 0 bases and J by 3 bases, with 14 bases between the two germline ends. The CDR3 region has the DNA TGCGCCAGCAGCTTGGATGGGACAAAGTCGACAGATACGCAGTATTTT. Translating it yields CASSLDGTKSTDTQYF. The full variable domain, rest sourced from reference TRBV5-1 and TRBJ2-3, is KAGVTQTPRYLIKTRGQQVTLSCSPISGHRSVSWYQQTPGQGLQFLFEYFSETQRNKGNFPGRFSGRQFSNSRSEMNVSTLELGDSALYLCASSLDGTKSTDTQYFGPGTRLTVL.

The chain is built from TRBV7-9 and TRBJ2-5; 12 positions match TRBD2. CDR1 is SEHNR and CDR2 is FQNEAQ in the germline V gene (reference sequence). The CDR3 has 17 amino acids. V lost 0 bases to trimming and J lost 0 bases; unmatched junction nucleotides: 2. The CDR3 DNA reads TGTGCCAGCAGCTTAGCTCGGACTAGCGGGGACCAAGAGACCCAGTACTTC. This sequence encodes CASSLARTSGDQETQYF.

V is TRBV11-2 and J is TRBJ1-1; no reliable D call. V shed 5 bases and J shed 1 base, with 14 bases lying between them. The CDR3 covers 15 residues. Looked up from germline, CDR1 is SGHAT and CDR2 is FQNNGV. The CDR3 region is CASSANPGTNTEAFF. CDR3 coding DNA: TGTGCCAGCAGCGCGAATCCGGGAACGAACACTGAAGCTTTCTTT.

The rearrangement uses TRBV30 and TRBJ2-3, with 15 bases aligning to TRBD2. V lost 1 base to trimming and J lost 10 bases; unmatched junction nucleotides: 6. The germline V gene has CDR1 GTSNPN and CDR2 SVGIG (reference sequence). The CDR3 is 15 residues long. This CDR3 reads CAWSGTSGGVGAQYF. CDR3 coding DNA: TGTGCCTGGAGTGGGACTAGCGGGGGGGTCGGAGCGCAGTATTTT. Together with reference TRBV30 and TRBJ2-3, the CDR3 gives the full variable domain: SQTIHQWPATLVQPVGSPLSLECTVEGTSNPNLYWYRQAAGRGLQLLFYSVGIGQISSEVPQNLSASRPQDRQFILSSKKLLLSDSGFYLCAWSGTSGGVGAQYFGPGTRLTVL.

This clone was observed a handful of times. This chain joins TRBV19 and TRBJ1-1, with 8 bases matching TRBD1. This CDR3 is built from 18 residues. Germline lookup yields CDR1 LNHDA and CDR2 SQIVND (reference sequence). J lost 7 bases, V lost 3 bases, and 19 bases had no gene match. The chain's CDR3 is CASSIGAGTGLTYDEAFF. DNA of the CDR3: TGTGCCAGTAGTATTGGGGCCGGGACAGGTCTCACCTACGATGAAGCTTTCTTT.

This chain joins TRBV27 and TRBJ2-7; 7 bases are shared with TRBD1. This CDR3 is built from 15 residues. J was trimmed by 0 bases and V by 5 bases; bases with no gene match: 7. Per the germline V gene, CDR1 is MNHEY and CDR2 is SMNVEV (reference sequence). The DNA of the CDR3 is TGTGCCAGCAGTGTGACAGGGACGAGCTCCTACGAGCAGTACTTC. Encoded protein: CASSVTGTSSYEQYF.

Only a few counts were recorded for this clone. The chain uses TRBV9 and TRBJ2-7; 9 bases align to TRBD1. The junction had 7 bases not matched to a gene; V was cut back by 3 bases and J by 3 bases. Germline CDR1 SGDLS, CDR2 YYNGEE. This CDR3 has 15 residues. CDR3 sequence: CASSEGQGAFYEQYF. The CDR3 DNA reads as TGTGCCAGCAGCGAGGGACAGGGCGCCTTCTACGAGCAGTACTTC.

The count of this clone is one. The rearrangement joins TRBV4-3 to TRBJ1-1, with 8 bases fitting TRBD1. V dropped 1 base and J dropped 5; count of bases not matched to a gene: 9. This CDR3 contains 16 residues. CDR1 and CDR2 (germline): LGHNA, YSLEER. CDR3 protein: CASSQAWTGSKTEAFF. The CDR3 region has the DNA TGCGCCAGCAGCCAAGCCTGGACAGGGTCGAAAACTGAAGCTTTCTTT.

The J gene is TRBJ2-7, the V gene TRBV24-1; 12 bases agree with TRBD2. CDR3 length equals 16 residues. From germline, CDR1 is KGHDR and CDR2 SFDVKD. Unmatched junction bases numbered 14, after V lost 10 bases and J lost 5 bases. Here the CDR3 DNA reads TGTGCCACGAGACTAGCGGGGGTACCGTCGTTCCACGAGCAGTACTTC. Its translation is CATRLAGVPSFHEQYF.

The CDR3 DNA follows: TGTGCCAGCAGCCGGGGACAGGGGGCGGACTATGGCTACACCTTC. It encodes CASSRGQGADYGYTF. This chain connects TRBV3-1 (or the pseudogene TRBV3-2) to TRBJ1-2; the match to TRBD1 covers 12 bases. Per germline, CDR1 LGHDT and CDR2 YNNKEL (reference sequence). V gave up 4 bases and J gave up 3 bases; unmatched junction bases: 3. This CDR3 contains 15 residues.

The chain combines TRBV10-3 with TRBJ2-1; D possibly corresponds to TRBD1 (5 bases). The CDR3 length is 13 residues. V lost 3 bases to trimming and J lost 9 bases, with 12 bases between them. The germline CDR1 and CDR2 sequences are ENHRY and SYGVKD. The CDR3 reads CAISDNARVEQFF. The DNA for the CDR3 is TGTGCCATCAGTGACAACGCCAGGGTTGAGCAGTTCTTC.

Comments on this clone: Compared with germline, one end of the junction differs, possibly owing to a read error. V gene TRBV29-1 combines with J gene TRBJ1-1; D not resolved. From germline, CDR1 is SQVTM and CDR2 ANQGSEA. The CDR3 consists of 17 residues. The CDR3 here is CSVEVVFSRLVVTEAFF. CDR3 coding DNA: TGCAGCGTCGAAGTGGTTTTTTCGAGGCTTGTTGTCACTGAAGCTTTCTTT.